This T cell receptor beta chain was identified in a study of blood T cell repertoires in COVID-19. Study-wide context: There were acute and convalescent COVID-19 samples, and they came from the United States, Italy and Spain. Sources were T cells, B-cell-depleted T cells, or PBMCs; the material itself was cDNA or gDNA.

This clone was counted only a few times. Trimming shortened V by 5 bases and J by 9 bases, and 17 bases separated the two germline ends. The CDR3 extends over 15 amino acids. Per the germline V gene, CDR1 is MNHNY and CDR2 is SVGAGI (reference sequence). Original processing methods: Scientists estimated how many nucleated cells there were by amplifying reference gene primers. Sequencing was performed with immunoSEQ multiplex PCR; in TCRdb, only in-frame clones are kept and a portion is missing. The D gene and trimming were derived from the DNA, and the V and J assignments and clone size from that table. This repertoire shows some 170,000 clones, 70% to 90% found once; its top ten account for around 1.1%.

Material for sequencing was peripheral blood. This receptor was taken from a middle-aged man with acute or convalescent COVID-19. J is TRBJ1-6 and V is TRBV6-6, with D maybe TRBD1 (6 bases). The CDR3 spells CASSPVVGTTSPLHF. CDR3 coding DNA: TGTGCCAGCAGTCCCGTGGTAGGGACAACTTCACCCCTCCACTTT.